These 3 T cell receptor beta chains were all obtained from the same sample, sequenced in a study of cytomegalovirus exposure and HLA in healthy donors. PCR used 60 Vbeta primers and 13 Jbeta primers. Assay: immunoSEQ multiplex PCR; the TCRdb copy retains only in-frame clones and omits some. This table has 190,000 or so clones, 83% appearing once. Sample: PBMCs. The receptors here all came from a man over 45 in good health and CMV-seronegative.

This clone showed up just a few times. CDR3 nucleotides: TGTGCCAGCAGTGAGGGACTTCCAGCTGTCGAGCAGTACTTC. This sequence encodes CASSEGLPAVEQYF. V and J are TRBV6-1 and TRBJ2-7; D perhaps matches TRBD2 (6 bases). Trimming pared 3 bases from V and 6 bases from J, leaving 15 bases between. This CDR3 region has 14 residues. The germline CDR1 and CDR2 sequences are MNHNS and SASEGT.

The V call is TRBV18, the J call TRBJ2-7; TRBD1 matches 9 bases. V shed 8 bases, J shed 5 bases, and the junction held 4 bases outside the gene matches. The CDR3 covers 12 residues. The germline V gene encodes CDR1 KGHSH and CDR2 LQKENI. The CDR3 is CASGQGLNEQYF. The CDR3 bases are TGTGCCAGCGGACAGGGGCTCAACGAGCAGTACTTC.

The chain is built from TRBV7-2 and TRBJ2-5; tentatively, D is TRBD1 (6 bases). With 5 bases removed from V and 5 bases from J, the gap between germline ends came to 15 bases. This CDR3 has 14 residues. CDR1 and CDR2 from the germline V gene are SGHTA and FQGNSA. CDR3 protein: CASSTTGSGETQYF. The CDR3 DNA follows: TGTGCCAGCAGCACAACAGGGTCGGGGGAGACCCAGTACTTC.